Below are 25 T cell receptor beta chains sequenced from a single sample in a study of blood T cell repertoires in COVID-19. Method: immunoSEQ multiplex PCR; TCRdb's copy keeps in-frame clones and lacks some. The data show 200,000 to 250,000 clones, with around three quarters seen just once and 7% to 8.5% held by the top ten. Sequenced: peripheral blood. The receptors were sampled from a woman in her 70s with acute or convalescent COVID-19.

V and J are TRBV5-8 and TRBJ2-7; 7 bases map to TRBD1. V lost 2 bases and J lost 4; bases outside the gene matches: 0. The CDR3 sequence is 12 residues long. Germline CDR1 is SGHTS and CDR2 is YDEGEE. In nucleotides, the CDR3 is TGTGCCAGCAGCTTACAGGGGTACGAGCAGTACGTC. It is translated as CASSLQGYEQYV.

This clone was detected once. The rearrangement links TRBV20-1 to TRBJ2-5; 9 bases are a match to TRBD1. V lost 3 bases, J lost 2 bases, and 7 bases stayed unmatched. The CDR3 consists of 15 residues. Germline V gene data show CDR1 as DFQATT and CDR2 as SNEGSKA (reference sequence). CDR3 sequence: CSASTGTGHQETQYF. The CDR3 region has the DNA TGCAGTGCTAGTACCGGGACAGGGCATCAAGAGACCCAGTACTTC.

This chain connects TRBV10-2 to TRBJ1-5; D gene uncertain. Germline loops: CDR1 WSHSY, CDR2 SAAADI. Between the trimmed V and J ends, which lost 5 bases and 2 bases, there was a span of 10 bases. The CDR3 length is 14 residues. The CDR3 spells CASSLSMGNQPQHF. The CDR3 DNA follows: TGCGCCAGCAGTCTATCTATGGGCAATCAGCCCCAGCATTTT.

This sequence joins TRBV10-3 and TRBJ1-1, with D possibly being TRBD1 (5 bases). Between the trimmed V and J ends, which lost 7 bases and 0 bases, there was a span of 12 bases. CDR1 ENHRY and CDR2 SYGVKD come from the germline V gene. This CDR3 is 14 amino acids long. The CDR3 DNA is TGTGCCATCATGCGCGGGGGAATGAACACTGAAGCTTTCTTT. Residues: CAIMRGGMNTEAFF.

The CDR3 nucleotides read TGCAGTATGACAGGGGAAGACGGCTACACCTTC. It yields the protein CSMTGEDGYTF. The chain uses TRBV20-1 and TRBJ1-2, with TRBD1 matching 8 bases. The V and J ends lost 8 bases and 8 bases, in that order; junction bases with no gene match: 7. Germline CDR1 and CDR2: DFQATT and SNEGSKA (reference sequence). The CDR3 loop spans 11 amino acids.

In this sample, this clone turned up a few times. The same CDR3 arises from other DNA sequences in this sample as well. This chain connects TRBV7-7 to TRBJ2-2; D possibly corresponds to TRBD2 (6 bases). The ends were cut back, 0 bases at V and 4 bases at J, with 9 bases in the middle. The CDR3 sequence is 15 residues long. Germline assignment: CDR1 SSHAT and CDR2 FNYEAQ (reference sequence). In DNA form, the CDR3 reads TGTGCCAGCAGCTTAGCGGGGGGTGGCACCGGGGAGCTGTTTTTT. The encoded protein is CASSLAGGGTGELFF.

This rearrangement joins TRBV3-1 (or the pseudogene TRBV3-2) to TRBJ2-3, with 9 nucleotides matching TRBD2. This CDR3 has 16 residues. With V trimmed by 4 bases and J by 7 bases, 12 bases remained unmatched. Looked up from germline, CDR1 is LGHDT and CDR2 is YNNKEL (reference sequence). The CDR3 is CASSLNSGGSSNTQYF. DNA for the CDR3: TGTGCCAGCAGCCTCAATAGCGGGGGTTCGAGTAATACGCAGTATTTT.

Points on this clone: The germline gene is not matched at one end of the junction; a read error may be the cause. The V call is TRBV30, the J call TRBJ1-5; D unclear. Germline V gene lookup returns CDR1 GTSNPN and CDR2 SVGIG (reference sequence). This CDR3 region has 13 residues. Here the CDR3 DNA reads TGTGCCTGGGGTGTCAGGCTCTATCAGCCCCAGCATTTT. Translation gives CAWGVRLYQPQHF.

This clone appeared a few times. V is TRBV10-3 and J is TRBJ2-2, with 7 bases lining up with TRBD2. Trimming removed 10 bases from V and 4 bases from J; junction bases left unmatched: 9. The CDR3 extends over 14 amino acids. Per the germline V gene, CDR1 is ENHRY and CDR2 is SYGVKD. This chain's CDR3 is CATFSGVSTGELFF. CDR3 coding DNA: TGTGCCACCTTCAGCGGGGTGAGCACCGGGGAGCTGTTTTTT.

This clone was observed a few times. The chain links TRBV15 to TRBJ1-2; D call uncertain. The CDR3 extends over 15 amino acids. Trimming took off 0 bases at V and 3 bases at J, with 11 bases between the two ends. Germline V gene sequence: CDR1 LNHNV, CDR2 YYDKDF (reference sequence). DNA for the CDR3: TGTGCCACCAGCAGAGATATCCCCGAGGACTATGGCTACACCTTC. Protein product: CATSRDIPEDYGYTF.

The chain couples TRBV23-1 to TRBJ2-7, with D possibly being TRBD2 (5 bases). TRBV23-1 is annotated as an ORF whose role is uncertain. V was cut by 7 bases and J by 1 base, with 20 bases left in between. The CDR3 is made up of 16 amino acids. This CDR3 is CASTPREGQTSYEQYV. CDR3 bases: TGCGCCAGCACCCCCCGGGAAGGGCAAACATCCTACGAGCAGTACGTC.

The sample holds one count of this clone. The genes are TRBV7-3 and TRBJ2-1; 7 nucleotides align to TRBD2. The CDR3 length is 16 residues. Germline V gene sequence: CDR1 SGHTA, CDR2 FQGTGA. Trimming took 0 bases from V and 7 from J; bases not matched to a gene: 9. The CDR3 nucleotides are TGTGCCAGCAGCTTAACGGGAGGGCGATTTAATAATGAGCAGTTCTTC. Its protein product is CASSLTGGRFNNEQFF.

The gene calls are TRBV7-9 and TRBJ2-7; 9 bases are a match to TRBD2. The CDR3 is 14 residues long. CDR1 SEHNR and CDR2 FQNEAQ come from the germline V gene (reference sequence). With 4 bases clipped from V and 5 bases from J, the junction kept 6 bases outside the gene matches. The CDR3 reads CASSYSGTSHEQYF. The CDR3 DNA sequence: TGTGCCAGCAGCTACTCCGGGACTAGCCACGAGCAGTACTTC. Full variable domain (rest looked up from reference TRBV7-9 and TRBJ2-7): DTGVSQNPRHKITKRGQNVTFRCDPISEHNRLYWYRQTLGQGPEFLTYFQNEAQLEKSRLLSDRFSAERPKGSFSTLEIQRTEQGDSAMYLCASSYSGTSHEQYFGPGTRLTVT.

The CDR3 sequence is CASSLPGVDTIYF. The CDR3 DNA reads as TGTGCCAGCAGCTTACCAGGGGTGGACACCATATATTTT. The genes are TRBV14 and TRBJ1-3; a possible D gene is TRBD1 (6 bases). Trimming took 5 bases from V and 8 from J, leaving 13 bases between them. The CDR3 runs to 13 residues. The V gene's germline CDR1 is SGHDN and CDR2 FVKESK.

This clone was seen only a few times. This chain uses TRBV2 with TRBJ1-2; D remains ambiguous. V was clipped by 1 base and J by 4 bases, with 13 bases between them. In germline, CDR1 is SNHLY, CDR2 FYNNEI. The CDR3 loop spans 15 amino acids. CDR3 amino acids: CASSEDGGIGYGYTF. The CDR3 nucleotides read TGTGCCAGCAGTGAAGATGGAGGGATCGGCTATGGCTACACCTTC.

V and J are TRBV12-3 or TRBV12-4 and TRBJ1-2; weak D call: TRBD1 (5 bases). Deletions cut 6 bases from V and 3 bases from J, with 8 bases between. The CDR3 is 12 amino acids. CDR3 coding DNA: TGTGCCAGCAGCCAGGGTTACTATGGCTACACCTTC. Its translation is CASSQGYYGYTF.

V usage is TRBV18 and J usage is TRBJ2-3; 13 bases are a match to TRBD2. Germline CDR1 and CDR2: KGHSH and LQKENI. This CDR3 spans 16 amino acids. The V and J ends lost 3 bases and 3 bases, in that order; junction bases with no gene match: 3. The CDR3 DNA reads TGTGCCAGCTCACCCCCACTAGCGGGGGGGACAGATACGCAGTATTTT. It translates to CASSPPLAGGTDTQYF.

In this sample, this clone turned up a few times. V and J are TRBV5-1 and TRBJ1-4, with 7 bases aligning to TRBD1. With V trimmed by 4 bases and J by 3 bases, 6 bases remained unmatched. CDR1 SGHRS and CDR2 YFSETQ come from the germline V gene. This CDR3 spans 15 amino acids. The CDR3 DNA follows: TGCGCCAGCAGCGAACTGGGACAGCCTAATGAAAAACTGTTTTTT. This translates into CASSELGQPNEKLFF.

This clone was seen a few times. This rearrangement joins TRBV27 to TRBJ2-7; D is unresolved. This CDR3 has 13 residues. Trimming removed 0 bases from V and 10 bases from J, with 13 bases in between. The germline V gene has CDR1 MNHEY and CDR2 SMNVEV (reference sequence). This CDR3 reads CASSLSGRGPQYF. DNA for the CDR3: TGTGCCAGCAGTTTATCGGGTCGTGGGCCCCAGTACTTC.

The rearrangement links TRBV20-1 to TRBJ1-4; 8 bases are a match to TRBD1. Germline V gene sequence: CDR1 DFQATT, CDR2 SNEGSKA (reference sequence). This CDR3 contains 15 residues. Trimming took 3 bases from V and 6 from J; bases not matched to a gene: 9. CDR3 sequence (DNA): TGCAGTGCTAGTCCCGCAGGGGGCGCATATGAAAAACTGTTTTTT. Translation: CSASPAGGAYEKLFF.

A single count supports this clone. V usage is TRBV15 and J usage is TRBJ2-3; D may be TRBD2 (6 bases). Trimming took off 4 bases at V and 8 bases at J, with 10 bases between the two ends. Germline values: CDR1 LNHNV, CDR2 YYDKDF (reference sequence). The CDR3 covers 12 residues. The CDR3 spells CATSTGGGTQYF. The CDR3 DNA is TGTGCCACCAGCACCGGGGGAGGTACGCAGTATTTT. Full variable domain (remainder filled in from reference TRBV15 and TRBJ2-3): DAMVIQNPRYQVTQFGKPVTLSCSQTLNHNVMYWYQQKSSQAPKLLFHYYDKDFNNEADTPDNFQSRRPNTSFCFLDIRSPGLGDTAMYLCATSTGGGTQYFGPGTRLTVL.

V is TRBV5-6 and J is TRBJ1-3; D gene uncertain. CDR3 length equals 16 residues. Germline assignment: CDR1 SGHDT and CDR2 YYEEEE. Trimming removed 1 base at V and 0 bases at J, with 11 bases between. CDR3 amino acids: CASSLTISGSGNTIYF. The DNA of the CDR3 is TGTGCCAGCAGCTTGACGATTAGCGGCTCTGGAAACACCATATATTTT.

The chain is built from TRBV6-5 and TRBJ1-2; D gene unclear. The CDR3 covers 12 residues. Trimming removed 8 bases at V and 11 bases at J, with 18 bases between. CDR1 is MNHEY, CDR2 SVGAGI, per germline. The CDR3 here is CASLRRPIGYTF. Written as DNA, the CDR3 is TGTGCCAGCCTTCGAAGACCTATCGGGTACACCTTC.

About this clone: At the DNA level, this CDR3 is encoded by other sequences in the same sample as well. CDR3 nucleotides: TGTGCCTGGAGTGTTGGGCAGAACTATGGCTACACCTTC. Its translation is CAWSVGQNYGYTF. The gene calls are TRBV30 and TRBJ1-2; unclear D gene. The CDR3 sequence is 13 residues long. Trimming stripped 0 bases from V and 2 bases from J, with 7 bases between. Germline CDR1 is GTSNPN and CDR2 is SVGIG (reference sequence).

The V and J genes are TRBV5-6 and TRBJ2-2, with TRBD1 matching over 9 bases. CDR3 length equals 14 residues. Looked up from germline, CDR1 is SGHDT and CDR2 is YYEEEE. V trimming: 4 bases; J trimming: 7 bases; junction bases outside the gene matches: 5. The CDR3 DNA follows: TGTGCCAGCAGCCGGACAGGGGTCATCGGGGAGCTGTTTTTT. It is translated as CASSRTGVIGELFF.